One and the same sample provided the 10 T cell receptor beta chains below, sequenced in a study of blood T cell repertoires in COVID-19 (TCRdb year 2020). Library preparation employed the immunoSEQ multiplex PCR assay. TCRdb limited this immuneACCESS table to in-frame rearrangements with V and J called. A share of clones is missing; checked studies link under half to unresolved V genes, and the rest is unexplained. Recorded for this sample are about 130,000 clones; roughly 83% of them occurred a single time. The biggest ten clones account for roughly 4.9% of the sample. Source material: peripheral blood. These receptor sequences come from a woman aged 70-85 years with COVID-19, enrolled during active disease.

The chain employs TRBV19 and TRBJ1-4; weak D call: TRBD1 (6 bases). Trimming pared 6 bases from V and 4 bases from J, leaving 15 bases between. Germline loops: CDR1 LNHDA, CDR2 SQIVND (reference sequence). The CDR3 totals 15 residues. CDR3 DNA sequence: TGTGCCAGTAGCCCTACCGGGACATATAATGAAAAACTGTTTTTT. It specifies CASSPTGTYNEKLFF.

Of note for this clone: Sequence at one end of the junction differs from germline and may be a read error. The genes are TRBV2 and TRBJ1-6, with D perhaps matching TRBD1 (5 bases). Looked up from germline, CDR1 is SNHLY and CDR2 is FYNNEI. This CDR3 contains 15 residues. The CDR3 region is CASSEGAGKNSPLHF. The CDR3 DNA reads TGTGCCAGCAGCGAAGGGGCAGGGAAAAATTCACCCCTCCACTTT.

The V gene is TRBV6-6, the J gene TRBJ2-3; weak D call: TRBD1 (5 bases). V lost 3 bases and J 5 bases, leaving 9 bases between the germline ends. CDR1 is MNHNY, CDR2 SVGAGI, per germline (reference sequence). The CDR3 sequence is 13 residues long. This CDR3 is CASSYGAKDTQYF. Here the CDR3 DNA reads TGTGCCAGCAGTTATGGGGCGAAAGATACGCAGTATTTT.

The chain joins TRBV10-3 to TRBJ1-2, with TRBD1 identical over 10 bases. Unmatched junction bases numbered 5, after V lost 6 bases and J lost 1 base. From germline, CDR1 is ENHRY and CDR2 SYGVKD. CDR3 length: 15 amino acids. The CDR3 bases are TGTGCCATCAGCCGGACAGGGGGGAGTAACTATGGCTACACCTTC. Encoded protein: CAISRTGGSNYGYTF.

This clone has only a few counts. In DNA, the CDR3 is TGTGCCAGCAGTCAACTGGGAGGACGGAACACTGAAGCTTTCTTT. Its protein product is CASSQLGGRNTEAFF. V and J are TRBV6-5 and TRBJ1-1, with no clear D. Trimming left V 5 bases short and J 1 base short, with 14 bases between. The CDR3 runs to 15 residues. CDR1 and CDR2 (germline): MNHEY, SVGAGI.

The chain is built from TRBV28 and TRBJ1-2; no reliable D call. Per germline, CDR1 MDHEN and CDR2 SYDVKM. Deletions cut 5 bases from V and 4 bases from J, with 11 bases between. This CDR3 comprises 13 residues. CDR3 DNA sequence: TGTGCCAGCAGTACTACGACCCCCTATGGCTACACCTTC. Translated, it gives CASSTTTPYGYTF.

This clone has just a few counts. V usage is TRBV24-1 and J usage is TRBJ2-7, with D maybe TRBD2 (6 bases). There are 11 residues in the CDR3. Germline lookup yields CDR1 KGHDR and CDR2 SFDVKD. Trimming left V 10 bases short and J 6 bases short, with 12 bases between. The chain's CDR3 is CATEGRPEQYF. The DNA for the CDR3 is TGTGCCACAGAGGGGAGGCCCGAGCAGTACTTC.

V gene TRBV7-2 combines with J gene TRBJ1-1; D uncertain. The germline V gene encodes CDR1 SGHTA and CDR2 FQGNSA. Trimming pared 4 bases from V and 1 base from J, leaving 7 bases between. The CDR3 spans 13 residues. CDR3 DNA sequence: TGTGCCAGCAGCTCGCGATCGAACACTGAAGCTTTCTTT. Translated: CASSSRSNTEAFF.

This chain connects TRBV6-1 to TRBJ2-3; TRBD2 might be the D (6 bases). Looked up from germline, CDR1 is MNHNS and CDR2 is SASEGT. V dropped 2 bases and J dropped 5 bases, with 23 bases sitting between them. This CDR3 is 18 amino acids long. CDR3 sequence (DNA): TGTGCCAGCAGTGAAAAAAGAGAGGGGACTGCAAGGCGAGATACGCAGTATTTT. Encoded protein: CASSEKREGTARRDTQYF.

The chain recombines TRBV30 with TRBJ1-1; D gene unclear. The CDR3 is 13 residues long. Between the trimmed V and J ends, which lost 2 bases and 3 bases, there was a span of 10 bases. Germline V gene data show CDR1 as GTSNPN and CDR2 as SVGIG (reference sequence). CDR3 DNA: TGTGCCTGGAGTTCGGGGTGGGACACTGAAGCTTTCTTT. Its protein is CAWSSGWDTEAFF.